The next 18 T cell receptor beta chains were all read from a single sample in a study of blood T cell repertoires in COVID-19. Method: immunoSEQ multiplex PCR; TCRdb's copy keeps in-frame clones and lacks some. The sample lists more than 200,000 clones, more than 85% seen once, with 10% to 13% in the top ten. The sample taken for sequencing was peripheral blood. Receptor source: a woman in her fifties or sixties with COVID-19, enrolled during active disease.

This chain joins TRBV7-8 and TRBJ2-2; D perhaps matches TRBD1 (5 bases). The CDR3 length is 15 residues. Germline V gene sequence: CDR1 SGHVS, CDR2 FQNEAQ. Trimming took 2 bases from V and 5 from J, leaving 12 bases between them. The CDR3 protein is CASSLRGSATGELFF. The CDR3 DNA reads TGTGCCAGCAGCTTAAGGGGTAGTGCGACCGGGGAGCTGTTTTTT.

This chain uses TRBV9 with TRBJ2-1; D gene uncertain. The ends were cut back, 4 bases at V and 0 bases at J, with 11 bases in the middle. The CDR3 runs to 15 residues. Per the germline V gene, CDR1 is SGDLS and CDR2 is YYNGEE. CDR3 protein: CASSPTVLSYNEQFF. For the CDR3, the DNA is TGTGCCAGCAGCCCTACTGTACTCTCCTACAATGAGCAGTTCTTC. The full variable domain, completed using reference TRBV9 and TRBJ2-1, is DSGVTQTPKHLITATGQRVTLRCSPRSGDLSVYWYQQSLDQGLQFLIQYYNGEERAKGNILERFSAQQFPDLHSELNLSSLELGDSALYFCASSPTVLSYNEQFFGPGTRLTVL.

The chain is built from TRBV5-1 and TRBJ1-4; tentatively, D is TRBD1 (6 bases). This CDR3 is 19 amino acids long. From germline, CDR1 is SGHRS and CDR2 YFSETQ. The ends were cut back, 4 bases at V and 4 bases at J, with 26 bases in the middle. CDR3 residues: CASSRAGHTSGAVNEKLFF. CDR3 bases: TGCGCCAGCAGCCGGGCGGGACACACGAGCGGGGCTGTTAATGAAAAACTGTTTTTT. The whole variable domain, filled in from reference TRBV5-1 and TRBJ1-4, reads KAGVTQTPRYLIKTRGQQVTLSCSPISGHRSVSWYQQTPGQGLQFLFEYFSETQRNKGNFPGRFSGRQFSNSRSEMNVSTLELGDSALYLCASSRAGHTSGAVNEKLFFGSGTQLSVL.

This chain links TRBV5-1 with TRBJ2-7; D gene uncertain. Germline V gives CDR1 SGHRS, CDR2 YFSETQ. Between the trimmed V and J ends, which lost 1 base and 5 bases, there was a span of 10 bases. This CDR3 has 13 residues. The CDR3 sequence is CASSLTIQDEQYF. Here the CDR3 DNA reads TGCGCCAGCAGCTTGACGATCCAGGACGAGCAGTACTTC.

The gene calls are TRBV5-4 and TRBJ1-1; D remains unclear. Germline CDR1 and CDR2: SGHNT and YYREEE (reference sequence). V gave up 0 bases and J gave up 0 bases, with 6 bases separating them. CDR3 length: 14 amino acids. In DNA form, the CDR3 reads TGTGCCAGCAGCTTGGGACAAATGAACACTGAAGCTTTCTTT. Protein product: CASSLGQMNTEAFF.

The rearrangement joins TRBV1 to TRBJ2-7; the D call TRBD2 from the table was never checked on the DNA. TRBV1 is a known pseudogene. The CDR3 spans 16 residues. CDR3 sequence reads: CTSSQDETSGVYEQYV. In DNA, the CDR3 is TGCACCAGCAGCCAAGATGAGACTAGCGGGGTATACGAGCAGTACGTC.

The V gene is TRBV12-5, the J gene TRBJ2-1, with a tentative D call TRBD1 (6 bases). Trimming removed 1 base from V and 0 bases from J, with 7 bases in between. The length of the CDR3 is 15 residues. Germline CDR1 is LGHNT and CDR2 is FRNRAP. CDR3 region: CASGLGQASYNEQFF. CDR3 in DNA: TGTGCTAGTGGTTTGGGACAGGCCTCCTACAATGAGCAGTTCTTC.

V and J are TRBV19 and TRBJ1-6, with 8 bases identical to TRBD1. Trimming cost V 1 base and J 9 bases; bases outside gene matches: 5. There are 15 residues in the CDR3. In germline, CDR1 is LNHDA, CDR2 SQIVND (reference sequence). As DNA, the CDR3 is TGTGCCAGTAGTATAGGGACAGGGAAAGGTTCACCCCTCCACTTT. Its protein product is CASSIGTGKGSPLHF.

This chain connects TRBV19 to TRBJ1-1; the match to TRBD1 covers 8 bases. The CDR3 has 13 residues. Per germline, CDR1 LNHDA and CDR2 SQIVND (reference sequence). Trimming cost V 8 bases and J 10 bases; bases outside gene matches: 12. The CDR3, as DNA: TGTGCCAGTGCCGGACAGGGAAAGGGCAGAGCTTTCTTT. Amino acid sequence: CASAGQGKGRAFF.

This clone was found once. This chain joins TRBV6-2 or TRBV6-3 and TRBJ2-7; D remains ambiguous. Germline V gene lookup returns CDR1 MNHEY and CDR2 SVGEGT. V was trimmed by 7 bases and J by 5 bases, leaving 12 bases between them. The CDR3 contains 12 residues. CDR3 in DNA: TGTGCCAGCACCCCCCCGGGTAACGAGCAGTACTTC. Encoded protein: CASTPPGNEQYF.

This chain uses TRBV13 with TRBJ2-1; 11 positions agree with TRBD1. Per the germline V gene, CDR1 is PRHDT and CDR2 is FYEKMQ (reference sequence). This CDR3 has 15 amino acids. J was trimmed by 8 bases and V by 4 bases; bases with no gene match: 7. The CDR3 sequence: CASSSSRDRGDEQFF. In DNA form, the CDR3 reads TGTGCCAGCAGCTCTTCCCGGGACAGGGGGGATGAGCAGTTCTTC.

V is TRBV5-1 and J is TRBJ2-3, with D tentatively TRBD2 (6 bases). The length of the CDR3 is 14 residues. Trimming stripped 4 bases from V and 2 bases from J, with 11 bases between. Per germline, CDR1 SGHRS and CDR2 YFSETQ. The CDR3 loop is CASSLSGFTDTQYF. The CDR3 coding sequence is TGCGCCAGCAGCCTTAGCGGCTTCACAGATACGCAGTATTTT.

The V and J genes are TRBV5-1 and TRBJ2-1, with TRBD2 identical over 10 bases. Germline CDR1 is SGHRS and CDR2 is YFSETQ. V lost 0 bases and J lost 4; bases outside the gene matches: 7. This CDR3 comprises 17 residues. The CDR3 DNA sequence: TGCGCCAGCAGCTTGGGACAGCGGGGGGGCCGGTACAATGAGCAGTTCTTC. Its translation: CASSLGQRGGRYNEQFF.

The chain carries TRBV3-1 (or the pseudogene TRBV3-2) and TRBJ1-2; D might be TRBD1 (5 bases). Germline lookup yields CDR1 LGHDT and CDR2 YNNKEL (reference sequence). The CDR3 has 12 amino acids. V lost 8 bases and J lost 14, with 21 bases in between. CDR3 sequence (DNA): TGTGCCAGCTTCACCGCGCCCGGGACTCTGACCTTC. Protein sequence: CASFTAPGTLTF.

J is TRBJ2-5 and V is TRBV7-7; D gene ambiguous. Trimming took 7 bases from V and 2 from J, leaving 14 bases between them. The germline gives CDR1 SSHAT, CDR2 FNYEAQ (reference sequence). CDR3 length: 14 residues. The CDR3 is CASTLNLPQETQYF. The CDR3 bases are TGTGCCAGCACCCTAAACCTCCCGCAAGAGACCCAGTACTTC. Filled out from reference TRBV7-7 and TRBJ2-5, the complete variable domain reads GAGVSQSPRYKVTKRGQDVTLRCDPISSHATLYWYQQALGQGPEFLTYFNYEAQPDKSGLPSDRFSAERPEGSISTLTIQRTEQRDSAMYRCASTLNLPQETQYFGPGTRLLVL.

V and J are TRBV28 and TRBJ1-2; 12 bases agree with TRBD1. The CDR3 has 17 amino acids. Per germline, CDR1 MDHEN and CDR2 SYDVKM. J lost 4 bases, V lost 7 bases, and 13 bases had no gene match. The CDR3 loop is CASNLRGTGGGGYGYTF. CDR3 nucleotide sequence: TGTGCCAGCAACCTGAGGGGGACAGGGGGCGGAGGCTATGGCTACACCTTC.

The J gene is TRBJ1-5, the V gene TRBV4-1, with 8 positions matching TRBD1. CDR1 and CDR2 from the germline V gene are MGHRA and YSYEKL. J lost 3 bases, V lost 0 bases, and 7 bases had no gene match. The CDR3 spans 17 residues. DNA for the CDR3: TGCGCCAGCAGCCAAGATCGAAAGGACAGGGCCAATCAGCCCCAGCATTTT. Its translation: CASSQDRKDRANQPQHF.

This clone was recorded once. As DNA, the CDR3 is TGTGCCAGCAGCTTCCTGGGACAGCTTTACAATGAGCAGTTCTTC. It translates to CASSFLGQLYNEQFF. This sequence joins TRBV7-8 and TRBJ2-1; 7 nucleotides line up with TRBD1. Germline CDR1 is SGHVS and CDR2 is FQNEAQ. CDR3 length: 15 amino acids. With V trimmed by 3 bases and J by 4 bases, 6 bases remained unmatched.